Included here is one T cell receptor (beta chain) sequence, with context. The sample belongs to a study of blood T cell dynamics during melanoma immunotherapy. Time point defined: week 3, after first cycle of checkpoint inhibitor. V was clipped by 0 bases and J by 0 bases, with 3 bases between them. The V gene's germline CDR1 is MRHNA and CDR2 SNTAGT. The CDR3 sequence is 15 residues long. Sequenced by immunoSEQ multiplex PCR; TCRdb stores in-frame clones only, minus some. This sample yields about 9,700 clones, of which roughly nine tenths are seen a single time; more than 4% belongs to the top ten. Material: blood, obtained from a patient treated with checkpoint blockade. This chain uses TRBV6-4 with TRBJ2-6; the D is unclear. The TCR sequence derives from a human donor with melanoma. DNA of the CDR3: TGTGCCAGCAGTGACTCCAGCTCTGGGGCCAACGTCCTGACTTTC. It encodes CASSDSSSGANVLTF.